This entry concerns a single T cell receptor (beta chain). What it binds is not known. The likely explanation is a read error, given a far larger clone one base away. These data belong to a study of cytotoxic CD8 clonotypes in ibrutinib-treated CLL. Study in general: An average of approximately 260,000 productive templates and tens of thousands of productive rearrangements was obtained per sample.

Germline V CDR1 and CDR2: MRHNA, SNTAGT. The ends were cut back, 3 bases at V and 0 bases at J, with 9 bases in the middle. The CDR3 length is 15 residues. Notes on the study in general: There were differences in sampling times between sustained-remission and progressing patients. Baseline levels were approached again at progression, after clonality had risen at ibrutinib response.

The intended depth for sequencing was 1 in 200,000 to 1 in 1 million T cells. Using immunoSEQ multiplex PCR, the repertoire was profiled, and TCRdb retains in-frame clones only, with some absent. Of about 300,000 clones in the sample, approximately 67% were seen once. The TCR sequence derives from a human donor with chronic lymphocytic leukemia. Sequences were derived from PBMCs, sampled after 36 months of ibrutinib treatment. This chain connects TRBV6-4 to TRBJ1-5; D gene uncertain. CDR3 amino acids: CASSDAGYSNQPQHF. CDR3 coding DNA: TGTGCCAGCAGTGATGCAGGTTATAGCAATCAGCCCCAGCATTTT.